Listed below are T cell receptor beta chains from one sample, sequenced in a study of radiation and T cells in renal cell carcinoma. TCRdb's table, derived via immunoSEQ multiplex PCR, lists solely in-frame clones and lacks some. The table records some 120,000 clones, roughly 85% of them present only once. Material: blood, obtained from a patient whose treatment included radiotherapy and nephrectomy. The receptors originated from a woman aged 55-75 years with renal cell carcinoma. Each CDR3 is given with its conserved first and last residue. Fields, in order: CDR3 length, D gene, V gene, J gene, clone size, CDR3 protein, CDR3 DNA. D genes are given only for firm matches. Size tells how often a clone was seen (once, few, many) or the class of an expanded clone, and some rows leave it out.

len: 15
d_gene: NA
v_gene: TRBV4-3
j_gene: TRBJ2-7
abundance: once
CDR3aa: CASSLNRGGTYEQYF
CDR3nt: TGCGCCAGCAGCCTCAACAGGGGAGGTACCTACGAGCAGTACTTC

len: 15
d_gene: NA
v_gene: TRBV6-1
j_gene: TRBJ2-5
abundance: NA
CDR3aa: CASSDLFTTQETQYF
CDR3nt: TGTGCCAGCAGTGACCTCTTCACGACTCAAGAGACCCAGTACTTC

len: 15
d_gene: TRBD1
v_gene: TRBV19
j_gene: TRBJ2-5
abundance: NA
CDR3aa: CASRRRTGVQETQYF
CDR3nt: TGTGCCAGTCGTCGAAGGACAGGGGTCCAAGAGACCCAGTACTTC

len: 14
d_gene: NA
v_gene: TRBV7-9
j_gene: TRBJ2-7
abundance: once
CDR3aa: CASSLVQDGYEQYF
CDR3nt: TGTGCCAGCAGCTTAGTACAGGACGGCTACGAGCAGTACTTC

len: 18
d_gene: TRBD2
v_gene: TRBV7-3
j_gene: TRBJ2-7
abundance: NA
CDR3aa: CASSLTASGRAFPYEQYF
CDR3nt: TGTGCCAGCAGCTTAACGGCTAGCGGGAGGGCGTTTCCCTACGAGCAGTACTTC

len: 14
d_gene: NA
v_gene: TRBV4-3
j_gene: TRBJ2-3
abundance: NA
CDR3aa: CASSQGGPAGTQYF
CDR3nt: TGCGCCAGCAGCCAAGGTGGCCCTGCGGGTACGCAGTATTTT

len: 12
d_gene: NA
v_gene: TRBV27
j_gene: TRBJ1-2
abundance: NA
CDR3aa: CASRGTPYGYTF
CDR3nt: TGTGCCAGCAGGGGGACACCCTATGGCTACACCTTC

len: 17
d_gene: TRBD1
v_gene: TRBV30
j_gene: TRBJ2-7
abundance: few
CDR3aa: CAWRLPKSGQNSYEQYF
CDR3nt: TGTGCCTGGCGCCTACCGAAGTCGGGACAGAACTCCTACGAGCAGTACTTC

len: 15
d_gene: NA
v_gene: TRBV5-5
j_gene: TRBJ2-6
abundance: once
CDR3aa: CASSQDKSGANVLTF
CDR3nt: TGTGCCAGCAGCCAAGATAAATCTGGGGCCAACGTCCTGACTTTC

len: 16
d_gene: NA
v_gene: TRBV28
j_gene: TRBJ1-1
abundance: NA
CDR3aa: CASTEGGNPRDTEAFF
CDR3nt: TGTGCCAGCACAGAAGGGGGGAACCCGAGGGACACTGAAGCTTTCTTT

len: 13
d_gene: NA
v_gene: TRBV7-8
j_gene: TRBJ1-1
abundance: NA
CDR3aa: CASSLNVGTEAFF
CDR3nt: TGTGCCAGCAGCTTAAATGTGGGCACTGAAGCTTTCTTT

len: 13
d_gene: NA
v_gene: TRBV5-1
j_gene: TRBJ2-5
abundance: once
CDR3aa: CASSRPPSETQYF
CDR3nt: TGCGCCAGCAGCCGTCCCCCCTCAGAGACCCAGTACTTC

len: 16
d_gene: TRBD2
v_gene: TRBV4-1
j_gene: TRBJ2-7
abundance: NA
CDR3aa: CASSQTGLAGSYEQYF
CDR3nt: TGCGCCAGCAGCCAAACCGGACTAGCAGGGTCCTACGAGCAGTACTTC

len: 16
d_gene: TRBD2
v_gene: TRBV11-2
j_gene: TRBJ2-3
abundance: NA
CDR3aa: CASSLQGGSGTDTQYF
CDR3nt: TGTGCCAGCAGCTTACAGGGCGGGAGCGGCACAGATACGCAGTATTTT

len: 16
d_gene: NA
v_gene: TRBV7-9
j_gene: TRBJ2-1
abundance: once
CDR3aa: CASSLGPLLGGNEQFF
CDR3nt: TGTGCCAGCAGCTTAGGACCTTTGTTGGGAGGCAATGAGCAGTTCTTC

len: 16
d_gene: NA
v_gene: TRBV6-1
j_gene: TRBJ1-5
abundance: NA
CDR3aa: CASSETWDYSNQPQHF
CDR3nt: TGTGCCAGCAGTGAAACCTGGGATTATAGCAATCAGCCCCAGCATTTT

len: 17
d_gene: TRBD1
v_gene: TRBV7-9
j_gene: TRBJ1-4
abundance: NA
CDR3aa: CASSIYRGQGTNEKLFF
CDR3nt: TGTGCCAGCAGCATTTACAGGGGACAGGGAACTAATGAAAAACTGTTTTTT

len: 13
d_gene: NA
v_gene: TRBV28
j_gene: TRBJ1-1
abundance: NA
CDR3aa: CASSSPGRGEAFF
CDR3nt: TGTGCCAGCAGTTCGCCGGGACGGGGGGAAGCTTTCTTT

len: 14
d_gene: NA
v_gene: TRBV11-2
j_gene: TRBJ2-5
abundance: NA
CDR3aa: CASSPYRVKETQYF
CDR3nt: TGTGCCAGCAGCCCTTACCGGGTTAAAGAGACCCAGTACTTC

len: 16
d_gene: TRBD1
v_gene: TRBV5-5
j_gene: TRBJ2-1
abundance: NA
CDR3aa: CASSFIRTGGHNEQFF
CDR3nt: TGTGCCAGCAGCTTTATTCGGACAGGGGGCCACAATGAGCAGTTCTTC

len: 16
d_gene: TRBD2
v_gene: TRBV7-9
j_gene: TRBJ2-3
abundance: NA
CDR3aa: CASSLEPAGSTDTQYF
CDR3nt: TGTGCCAGCAGCTTAGAGCCAGCGGGGAGCACAGATACGCAGTATTTT

len: 13
d_gene: NA
v_gene: TRBV11-2
j_gene: TRBJ1-1
abundance: once
CDR3aa: CASRVGGGTEAFF
CDR3nt: TGTGCCAGCCGCGTGGGGGGAGGCACTGAAGCTTTCTTT

len: 15
d_gene: NA
v_gene: TRBV7-8
j_gene: TRBJ2-7
abundance: NA
CDR3aa: CASSLGTGSSYEQYF
CDR3nt: TGTGCCAGCAGCTTGGGGACCGGGAGCTCCTACGAGCAGTACTTC

len: 13
d_gene: NA
v_gene: TRBV6-1
j_gene: TRBJ1-2
abundance: NA
CDR3aa: CASRGMTGYGYTF
CDR3nt: TGTGCCAGCAGGGGGATGACAGGATATGGCTACACCTTC

len: 17
d_gene: NA
v_gene: TRBV2
j_gene: TRBJ1-3
abundance: NA
CDR3aa: CASSESVRSRSGNTIYF
CDR3nt: TGTGCCAGCAGTGAATCCGTCCGGAGCCGCTCTGGAAACACCATATATTTT

len: 13
d_gene: NA
v_gene: TRBV6-6
j_gene: TRBJ1-2
abundance: many
CDR3aa: CASTHGGYYGYTF
CDR3nt: TGTGCCAGCACCCACGGGGGGTACTATGGCTACACCTTC

len: 15
d_gene: NA
v_gene: TRBV5-1
j_gene: TRBJ2-2
abundance: NA
CDR3aa: CASSQLTGNTGELFF
CDR3nt: TGCGCCAGCAGCCAACTCACAGGGAACACCGGGGAGCTGTTTTTT

len: 16
d_gene: TRBD1
v_gene: TRBV4-1
j_gene: TRBJ2-1
abundance: NA
CDR3aa: CASSQDSGTVYNEQFF
CDR3nt: TGCGCCAGCAGCCAAGATTCAGGGACAGTCTACAATGAGCAGTTCTTC

len: 15
d_gene: NA
v_gene: TRBV19
j_gene: TRBJ1-2
abundance: NA
CDR3aa: CASSQDGGPRNGYTF
CDR3nt: TGTGCCAGTAGTCAAGACGGAGGCCCGAGGAATGGCTACACCTTC

len: 12
d_gene: NA
v_gene: TRBV28
j_gene: TRBJ1-2
abundance: NA
CDR3aa: CASSGGHHGYTF
CDR3nt: TGTGCCAGCAGCGGGGGACATCATGGCTACACCTTC

len: 13
d_gene: NA
v_gene: TRBV7-2
j_gene: TRBJ1-5
abundance: NA
CDR3aa: CASSPGNNQPQHF
CDR3nt: TGTGCCAGCAGCCCTGGCAACAATCAGCCCCAGCATTTT

len: 13
d_gene: TRBD1
v_gene: TRBV29-1
j_gene: TRBJ2-1
abundance: NA
CDR3aa: CSTGQGAINEQFF
CDR3nt: TGCAGCACAGGACAGGGGGCGATCAATGAGCAGTTCTTC

len: 15
d_gene: TRBD1
v_gene: TRBV6-6
j_gene: TRBJ2-3
abundance: NA
CDR3aa: CASSYRTGGTDTQYF
CDR3nt: TGTGCCAGCAGTTACAGGACAGGGGGCACAGATACGCAGTATTTT

len: 15
d_gene: TRBD1
v_gene: TRBV7-2
j_gene: TRBJ2-2
abundance: NA
CDR3aa: CASSLARQGVGELFF
CDR3nt: TGTGCCAGCAGCTTAGCGAGACAGGGGGTCGGGGAGCTGTTTTTT

len: 16
d_gene: NA
v_gene: TRBV7-6
j_gene: TRBJ1-1
abundance: NA
CDR3aa: CASSLAVTGRNTEAFF
CDR3nt: TGTGCCAGCAGCTTAGCGGTTACAGGGCGGAACACTGAAGCTTTCTTT

len: 15
d_gene: NA
v_gene: TRBV4-3
j_gene: TRBJ2-5
abundance: once
CDR3aa: CASSQDYRVTETQYF
CDR3nt: TGCGCCAGCAGCCAAGATTACAGGGTAACCGAGACCCAGTACTTC

len: 15
d_gene: TRBD1
v_gene: TRBV18
j_gene: TRBJ2-2
abundance: once
CDR3aa: CASSSGQGYTGELFF
CDR3nt: TGTGCCAGCTCATCTGGACAGGGGTACACCGGGGAGCTGTTTTTT

len: 14
d_gene: NA
v_gene: TRBV5-6
j_gene: TRBJ2-5
abundance: once
CDR3aa: CASSLDRSQETQYF
CDR3nt: TGTGCCAGCAGCTTGGACAGGAGCCAAGAGACCCAGTACTTC

len: 12
d_gene: TRBD2
v_gene: TRBV11-2
j_gene: TRBJ2-7
abundance: NA
CDR3aa: CASSFSGGAEDF
CDR3nt: TGTGCCAGCAGCTTTAGCGGGGGGGCGGAAGACTTC

len: 15
d_gene: TRBD1
v_gene: TRBV6-1
j_gene: TRBJ1-6
abundance: NA
CDR3aa: CASSNRGTGNSPLHF
CDR3nt: TGTGCCAGCAGTAACCGCGGGACAGGGAATTCACCCCTCCACTTT

len: 14
d_gene: NA
v_gene: TRBV6-5
j_gene: TRBJ2-1
abundance: NA
CDR3aa: CASSLTGSYNEQFF
CDR3nt: TGTGCCAGCAGCCTGACAGGCTCCTACAATGAGCAGTTCTTC

len: 14
d_gene: NA
v_gene: TRBV6-6
j_gene: TRBJ1-2
abundance: NA
CDR3aa: CASSYLTSDYGYTF
CDR3nt: TGTGCCAGCAGTTACCTAACCTCGGACTATGGCTACACCTTC